This T cell receptor beta chain was recorded in a study of blood T cells in healthy people across ages. Study-wide findings and caveats: With unsorted PBMCs, a conclusive comparison of naive versus antigen-experienced cells was not possible. Naive CD4+ cells and diversity were both higher in long-lived donors than in aged donors.

This clonotype was seen only a few times. The antigen is unknown. The second PCR ran about 6 to 11 cycles with a sample-barcoded 5' primer and J-beta primers. MiXCR, applied by TCRdb to the 5' RACE reads, yields one record per CDR3 protein. The data contain approximately 880,000 distinct CDR3 sequences, 40% to 60% of them singletons. The sequenced material came from blood. The sequence was obtained from a man aged 25-45 years in good health.

In nucleotides, the CDR3 is TGCGCCAGCAGCCAGGATCCACAGGGGGCGGACTATGGCTACACCTTC. Translated: CASSQDPQGADYGYTF. The chain has TRBV4-3 and TRBJ1-2; 9 positions agree with TRBD1. This CDR3 has 16 amino acids. Germline CDR1 and CDR2: LGHNA and YSLEER. V lost 3 bases, J lost 3 bases, and 8 bases stayed unmatched.